The source of this TCR beta chain is a study of early stage breast cancer tumors. For the study at large: The ER+/PR+/HER2- tumors included roughly 8 ductal and a few lobular carcinomas.

On this clone itself: Its antigen remains unknown.

The table came from immunoSEQ multiplex PCR; TCRdb's copy has only in-frame clones and leaves some out. The table has over 25,000 clones, roughly 50% seen once. Roughly 19-55 mg of tissue was diced for each tumor. Study-wide results and limits: Commonly generated sequences made up most enriched TCRB sequences shared between patients.

The clonotype originates from a person aged 50-59 years with breast cancer. Input material: breast tumor tissue.

The CDR3 nucleotides are TGTGCCAGCAGCCGACGACTAGCAGGAGATACGCAGTATTTT. Translated, it gives CASSRRLAGDTQYF. The chain employs TRBV21-1 and TRBJ2-3; the D call TRBD2 from the table was never checked on the DNA. TRBV21-1 is tagged as a pseudogene. The CDR3 has 14 residues.